The 7 T cell receptor beta chains given below trace back to one sample, sequenced in a study of blood T cells in healthy people across ages. It was with a sample-barcoded 5' primer and a J-beta primer mix that a second PCR of roughly 6 to 11 cycles was run. TCRdb re-called the 5' RACE reads through MiXCR, storing one row per CDR3 protein. The sample yields about 690,000 distinct CDR3 sequences, roughly 43% seen once. What was sequenced was blood. The receptor set was obtained from a man older than 75 in good health.

Ten or more counts support this clonotype. The chain uses TRBV27 and TRBJ1-5; TRBD1 agrees at 7 bases. The CDR3 runs 15 residues. Germline loops: CDR1 MNHEY, CDR2 SMNVEV (reference sequence). The J segment lost 3 bases and the V segment lost 5 bases, leaving 7 bases of the junction unmatched. CDR3 sequence: CASSVQKGANQPQHF. The CDR3 DNA is TGTGCCAGCAGTGTTCAAAAGGGGGCCAATCAGCCCCAGCATTTT.

This clonotype was seen only a few times. The CDR3 nucleotides read TGTGCCAGCAGCAGGTACATGAACACTGAAGCTTTCTTT. Protein: CASSRYMNTEAFF. The gene calls are TRBV11-2 and TRBJ1-1, with D uncertain. CDR1 and CDR2 from the germline V gene are SGHAT and FQNNGV. There are 13 residues in the CDR3. Trimming shortened V by 5 bases and J by 0 bases, and 7 bases separated the two germline ends.

The chain couples TRBV27 to TRBJ2-1; 10 bases are a match to TRBD2. The CDR3 is 17 residues long. The V segment lost 1 base and the J segment 4 bases; nucleotides outside the gene matches: 7. Germline CDR1 and CDR2: MNHEY and SMNVEV (reference sequence). In nucleotides, the CDR3 is TGTGCCAGCAGTTTATGGTTAGCGGGAGGAAGGTACAATGAGCAGTTCTTC. This sequence encodes CASSLWLAGGRYNEQFF.

The sample holds many counts of this clonotype. This chain links TRBV4-3 with TRBJ1-5, with D hard to call. Germline CDR1 is LGHNA and CDR2 is YSLEER. CDR3 size: 15 residues. The ends were cut back, 5 bases at V and 0 bases at J, with 11 bases in the middle. The CDR3 is CASSTGLYSNQPQHF. CDR3 bases: TGCGCCAGCAGCACGGGCCTGTATAGCAATCAGCCCCAGCATTTT.

This clonotype was seen a few times. This chain uses TRBV30 with TRBJ1-2; TRBD1 aligns across 9 bases. V shed 2 bases, J shed 8 bases, and the junction held 6 bases outside the gene matches. Germline V gives CDR1 GTSNPN, CDR2 SVGIG (reference sequence). The CDR3 runs to 13 residues. The CDR3, as DNA: TGTGCCTGGAGTACCGGACAGGGGAAGGGCTACACCTTC. Amino acids: CAWSTGQGKGYTF. Complete variable domain (other parts from reference TRBV30 and TRBJ1-2): SQTIHQWPATLVQPVGSPLSLECTVEGTSNPNLYWYRQAAGRGLQLLFYSVGIGQISSEVPQNLSASRPQDRQFILSSKKLLLSDSGFYLCAWSTGQGKGYTFGSGTRLTVV.

V usage is TRBV6-5 and J usage is TRBJ1-6, with 7 bases aligning to TRBD1. The germline V gene encodes CDR1 MNHEY and CDR2 SVGAGI. The V segment lost 0 bases and the J segment 9 bases; nucleotides outside the gene matches: 8. The CDR3 contains 16 residues. Written as DNA, the CDR3 is TGTGCCAGCAGTTACTCCGGGACAGCCGGGGGTTCACCCCTCCACTTT. Translated: CASSYSGTAGGSPLHF.

The CDR3 region is CASSSSVLNTEAFF. In DNA, the CDR3 is TGCGCCAGCAGCTCGTCAGTGCTGAACACTGAAGCTTTCTTT. The gene calls are TRBV5-1 and TRBJ1-1; D is ambiguous. The V end was cut by 3 bases, the J end by 0 bases, with 9 bases between. The CDR3 length is 14 residues. The germline CDR1 and CDR2 sequences are SGHRS and YFSETQ.